The entry below gives a single T cell receptor beta chain sequence along with its context. What it recognizes is unknown. This sample was taken from a study of cytomegalovirus exposure and HLA in healthy donors. Germline assignment: CDR1 SGHTA and CDR2 FQGTGA. V lost 5 bases, J lost 4 bases, and 11 bases lay in between. This CDR3 comprises 14 residues. PCR was performed using 60 Vbeta and 13 Jbeta primers. Data came from immunoSEQ multiplex PCR; TCRdb stores just in-frame clones and leaves some out. Here the sample spans fewer than 200,000 clones, approximately 81% being singletons. Findings and caveats of the study: In presence/absence analyses, roughly uniform sequencing depth across donors was assumed.

The source is a woman aged 18-35 years in good health and CMV-seronegative. The chain couples TRBV7-3 to TRBJ2-2; D might be TRBD1 (5 bases). The material sequenced was PBMCs. CDR3 loop: CASSQKGPTGELFF. CDR3 DNA: TGTGCCAGCAGCCAAAAGGGGCCCACCGGGGAGCTGTTTTTT.